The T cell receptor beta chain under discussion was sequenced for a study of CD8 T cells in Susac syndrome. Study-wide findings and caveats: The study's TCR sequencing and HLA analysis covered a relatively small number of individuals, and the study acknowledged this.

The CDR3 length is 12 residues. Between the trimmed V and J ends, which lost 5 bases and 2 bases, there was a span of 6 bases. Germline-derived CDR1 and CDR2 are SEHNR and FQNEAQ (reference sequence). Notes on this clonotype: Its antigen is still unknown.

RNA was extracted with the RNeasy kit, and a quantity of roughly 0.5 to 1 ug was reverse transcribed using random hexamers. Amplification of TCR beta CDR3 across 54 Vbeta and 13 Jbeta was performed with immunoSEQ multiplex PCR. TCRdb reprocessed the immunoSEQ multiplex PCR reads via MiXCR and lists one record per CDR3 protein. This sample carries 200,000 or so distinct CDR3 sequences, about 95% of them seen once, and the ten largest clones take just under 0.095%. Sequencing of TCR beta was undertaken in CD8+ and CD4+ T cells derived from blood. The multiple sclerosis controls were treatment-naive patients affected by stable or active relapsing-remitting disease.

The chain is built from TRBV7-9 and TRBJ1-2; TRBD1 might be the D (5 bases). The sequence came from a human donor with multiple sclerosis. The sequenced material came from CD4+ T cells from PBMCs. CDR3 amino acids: CASSRQNYGYTF. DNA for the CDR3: TGTGCCAGCAGCCGACAGAACTATGGCTACACCTTC.